One sample yielded the 7 T cell receptor beta chains listed below, sequenced in a study of CD8+ T cells in alopecia areata. cDNA reverse transcribed from extracted RNA served as the sequencing template. The data were produced by immunoSEQ multiplex PCR, yet TCRdb's version contains in-frame clones alone and is incomplete. Here the sample spans under 350,000 clones, about 62% being singletons. Treatment of the sample: oral pan-JAK inhibitor, 5-10 mg twice daily. The source material was CD4+ T cells sorted from blood, sampled at week 24, from a patient treated with tofacitinib. These receptor sequences come from a human donor with alopecia areata.

V gene TRBV27 combines with J gene TRBJ2-2; 8 bases match TRBD1. The CDR3 sequence is 13 residues long. V lost 4 bases to trimming and J lost 6 bases; unmatched junction nucleotides: 1. Germline CDR1 MNHEY, CDR2 SMNVEV (reference sequence). The CDR3 bases are TGTGCCAGCAGTTCACAGGGGGCCGGGGAGCTGTTTTTT. It codes for CASSSQGAGELFF.

This chain connects TRBV28 to TRBJ1-5, with D perhaps TRBD1 (5 bases). The CDR3 has 16 residues. Germline V lookup: CDR1 MDHEN, CDR2 SYDVKM. Trimming cost V 3 bases and J 6 bases, with 18 bases left between them. This CDR3 reads CASSLSRVGSSQPQHF. For the CDR3, the DNA is TGTGCCAGCAGTTTGTCCAGGGTCGGGTCCAGTCAGCCCCAGCATTTT. Filled out from reference TRBV28 and TRBJ1-5, the complete variable domain reads DVKVTQSSRYLVKRTGEKVFLECVQDMDHENMFWYRQDPGLGLRLIYFSYDVKMKEKGDIPEGYSVSREKKERFSLILESASTNQTSMYLCASSLSRVGSSQPQHFGDGTRLSIL.

This rearrangement joins TRBV30 to TRBJ1-1, with D unclear. V lost 0 bases, J lost 8 bases, and 4 bases lay in between. The CDR3 covers 10 residues. Germline loops: CDR1 GTSNPN, CDR2 SVGIG (reference sequence). CDR3 region: CAWSVQEAFF. The DNA for the CDR3 is TGTGCCTGGAGTGTACAGGAAGCTTTCTTT.

This chain joins TRBV27 and TRBJ2-1; TRBD2 matches 8 bases. Germline lookup yields CDR1 MNHEY and CDR2 SMNVEV (reference sequence). The CDR3 has 15 residues. The ends lost 5 bases at V and 9 bases at J; junction bases unmatched: 12. CDR3 sequence reads: CASSNLAGSRSEQFF. In DNA, the CDR3 is TGTGCCAGCAGTAATTTAGCGGGGTCGCGGAGTGAGCAGTTCTTC.

This clone was counted only a few times. J is TRBJ2-2 and V is TRBV10-3; 7 bases agree with TRBD2. The CDR3 has 15 residues. Trimming cost V 6 bases and J 5 bases; bases outside gene matches: 9. Germline loops: CDR1 ENHRY, CDR2 SYGVKD. Written as DNA, the CDR3 is TGTGCCATCAGGGAGGGGACTACACATACCGGGGAGCTGTTTTTT. Translating it yields CAIREGTTHTGELFF.

V gene TRBV5-1 combines with J gene TRBJ1-2; no reliable D call. Germline V lookup: CDR1 SGHRS, CDR2 YFSETQ. The CDR3 has 14 residues. V was shortened by 4 bases and J by 0 bases, with 10 bases between the two germline ends. CDR3 protein: CASSPERANYGYTF. CDR3 in DNA: TGCGCCAGCAGCCCCGAGAGAGCTAACTATGGCTACACCTTC.

This clone was detected once. The chain links TRBV29-1 to TRBJ2-7; 7 bases agree with TRBD2. This CDR3 is built from 14 residues. V trimming: 2 bases; J trimming: 4 bases; junction bases outside the gene matches: 8. Germline V gives CDR1 SQVTM, CDR2 ANQGSEA. The CDR3, as DNA: TGCAGCGTTGAATGGGGAGGGGCGCGGTACGAGCAGTACTTC. Its protein is CSVEWGGARYEQYF.